The 7 T cell receptor beta chains in this list originate from one sample, sequenced in a study of T-cell memory formation after mild COVID-19. Each CDR3 protein is one row after TCRdb ran MiXCR on the 5' RACE reads. The table has 280,000 or so distinct CDR3 sequences, over 15% seen once. The sequencing input was PBMCs or a T cell subset sorted from them (not recorded which). Source of these receptors: a man between 18 and 29 years old who had mild COVID-19 (a few samples of this study predate the infection). Cell type and time point are not known.

The chain carries TRBV18 and TRBJ1-2; 8 bases fit TRBD1. Germline loops: CDR1 KGHSH, CDR2 LQKENI. V gave up 3 bases and J gave up 7 bases; unmatched junction bases: 7. CDR3 length equals 14 residues. This chain's CDR3 is CASSPTTGDVGYTF. The CDR3 nucleotides read TGTGCCAGCTCACCGACGACAGGGGATGTTGGCTACACCTTC. Complete variable domain (other parts from reference TRBV18 and TRBJ1-2): NAGVMQNPRHLVRRRGQEARLRCSPMKGHSHVYWYRQLPEEGLKFMVYLQKENIIDESGMPKERFSAEFPKEGPSILRIQQVVRGDSAAYFCASSPTTGDVGYTFGSGTRLTVV.

The chain joins TRBV9 to TRBJ2-1; maybe TRBD2 (6 bases). V shed 4 bases and J shed 4 bases, with 12 bases lying between them. The length of the CDR3 is 14 residues. From germline, CDR1 is SGDLS and CDR2 YYNGEE. CDR3 sequence reads: CASSPDGGYNEQFF. The CDR3 nucleotides are TGTGCCAGCAGCCCCGACGGGGGTTACAATGAGCAGTTCTTC.

V gene TRBV5-1 combines with J gene TRBJ1-1; no clear D gene. The CDR3 is made up of 14 amino acids. Per the germline V gene, CDR1 is SGHRS and CDR2 is YFSETQ. Trimming cost V 0 bases and J 2 bases, with 8 bases left between them. CDR3 sequence: CASSLAMENTEAFF. The CDR3 DNA is TGCGCCAGCAGCTTGGCCATGGAAAACACTGAAGCTTTCTTT.

This clonotype has just one count. The chain employs TRBV3-1 and TRBJ1-2; D call uncertain. The CDR3 spans 15 residues. Germline V lookup: CDR1 LGHDT, CDR2 YNNKEL (reference sequence). The ends were cut back, 0 bases at V and 3 bases at J, with 11 bases in the middle. CDR3: CASSQDFGGDYGYTF. CDR3 DNA sequence: TGTGCCAGCAGCCAAGATTTCGGCGGGGACTATGGCTACACCTTC.

The V gene is TRBV4-1, the J gene TRBJ2-2, with D possibly being TRBD1 (5 bases). CDR3 length: 14 amino acids. Germline V gives CDR1 MGHRA, CDR2 YSYEKL. V lost 4 bases and J 5 bases, leaving 11 bases between the germline ends. In DNA form, the CDR3 reads TGCGCCAGCAGCCCCAGGGTAGGGACCGGGGAGCTGTTTTTT. Its protein is CASSPRVGTGELFF.

The sample holds a few counts of this clonotype. The V gene is TRBV6-2 or TRBV6-3, the J gene TRBJ2-3; unclear D gene. This CDR3 region has 14 residues. V lost 6 bases, J lost 6 bases, and 16 bases lay in between. Germline loops: CDR1 MNHEY, CDR2 SVGEGT. The CDR3: CASRLGRILDTQYF. In DNA form, the CDR3 reads TGTGCCAGCAGGTTGGGCCGGATTCTCGATACGCAGTATTTT.

V and J are TRBV7-2 and TRBJ2-7; TRBD1 might be the D (6 bases). V lost 5 bases to trimming and J lost 5 bases, with 13 bases between them. This CDR3 is built from 13 residues. Germline assignment: CDR1 SGHTA and CDR2 FQGNSA. CDR3 sequence: CASSGTIANEQYF. The CDR3 coding sequence is TGTGCCAGCAGCGGGACAATCGCAAACGAGCAGTACTTC.